This T cell receptor beta chain was sequenced for a study of identical twins. TCRdb reanalysed the 5' RACE reads using MiXCR and keeps one entry per CDR3 protein. Among 550,000 to 700,000 distinct CDR3 sequences listed, about 20% were seen once. This clonotype was recorded at least ten times. Its antigen is currently unknown. Regarding the study as a whole: Cord blood beta clonotypes present at high abundance carried fewer insertions; no such pattern appeared in memory repertoires.

The same data also contributed to another study, on T cells expressing NK-cell markers. From that study: In the group of eight sequenced donors, seven were HCMV-seropositive and one was seronegative.

Sequenced input: PBMCs. This TCR came from a woman between 18 and 30 years old in good health.

The CDR3 loop reads CASEEQGIEAFF. For the CDR3, the DNA is TGTGCCAGCGAAGAACAGGGGATTGAAGCTTTCTTT. The chain couples TRBV6-2 or TRBV6-3 to TRBJ1-1, with TRBD1 matching 7 bases. CDR3 length: 12 residues. J lost 7 bases, V lost 8 bases, and 7 bases had no gene match. CDR1 and CDR2 from the germline V gene are MNHEY and SVGEGT.